Following are 4 T cell receptor beta chains from one sample sequenced in a study of radiation and T cells in renal cell carcinoma. Profiled with immunoSEQ multiplex PCR; TCRdb holds only in-frame clones, not every one. The repertoire holds around 94,000 clones, with around four fifths as singletons. The sample's time point: blood 4 weeks post-SBRT, at nephrectomy. The treatment denotes: 15 Gy SBRT to primary tumor, nephrectomy 4 weeks later. Specimen: blood, collected from a patient whose treatment included radiotherapy and nephrectomy. The receptors derive from a middle-aged man with renal cell carcinoma.

The rearrangement joins TRBV9 to TRBJ1-2; D remains ambiguous. Trimming took 0 bases from V and 3 from J, leaving 6 bases between them. Germline assignment: CDR1 SGDLS and CDR2 YYNGEE. This CDR3 region has 13 residues. The CDR3 nucleotides are TGTGCCAGCAGCGTAGGGACGGACTATGGCTACACCTTC. Its protein product is CASSVGTDYGYTF.

This clone was picked up a small number of times. This rearrangement joins TRBV28 to TRBJ1-5, with no clear D. The germline V gene encodes CDR1 MDHEN and CDR2 SYDVKM. V lost 2 bases to trimming and J lost 4 bases, with 6 bases between them. This CDR3 comprises 13 residues. The CDR3 coding sequence is TGTGCCAGCAGTTTAATCGGTAATCAGCCCCAGCATTTT. Its translation is CASSLIGNQPQHF.

The rearrangement links TRBV7-9 to TRBJ2-7; 7 bases fit TRBD1. V lost 5 bases and J lost 0; bases outside the gene matches: 13. The V gene's germline CDR1 is SEHNR and CDR2 FQNEAQ (reference sequence). The CDR3 totals 17 residues. The CDR3 is CASSPGQNPEGSYEQYF. The CDR3 DNA is TGTGCCAGCAGCCCGGGACAGAACCCCGAGGGCTCCTACGAGCAGTACTTC.

The chain has TRBV19 and TRBJ2-3; TRBD1 is a possible D gene (5 bases). V was clipped by 6 bases and J by 0 bases, with 13 bases between them. From germline, CDR1 is LNHDA and CDR2 SQIVND (reference sequence). CDR3 length: 15 amino acids. CDR3 protein: CASRTSDSSTDTQYF. The CDR3 DNA follows: TGTGCCAGTAGGACCTCAGACAGTAGCACAGATACGCAGTATTTT.